This T cell receptor (beta chain) originates from a study of a mutant IDH1 vaccine in newly diagnosed glioma. The time point is: week 23, last vaccination. Mutant IDH1 20-mer peptide, at 300 ug, made up each vaccine dose, with topical imiquimod. Concerning this clone: Its specificity is not known.

Libraries were prepared by immunoSEQ multiplex PCR; TCRdb keeps only in-frame clonotypes and omits some of them. The sample contains roughly 70,000 clones, approximately 84% of which appear only once. This CDR3 has 16 residues. Germline V gene lookup returns CDR1 SGHDT and CDR2 YYEEEE. The V gene lost 4 bases and the J gene lost 2 bases, with 18 bases spanning the gap. Sequenced here: PBMCs, sampled from a glioma patient whose treatment included an IDH1 peptide vaccine. This sequence joins TRBV5-6 and TRBJ1-2, with a tentative D call TRBD1 (6 bases). This TCR derives from a man between 18 and 29 years old with glioma. The CDR3 spells CASSPPDRTYNYGYTF. CDR3 DNA: TGTGCCAGCAGCCCCCCAGACAGGACATACAACTATGGCTACACCTTC.